This is a list of T cell receptor beta chains from one sample in a study of PD-1 blockade in classical Hodgkin lymphoma. Clones were read by immunoSEQ multiplex PCR, and TCRdb kept only the in-frame ones, dropping some. The sample shows about 27,000 clones, over 65% of them seen only once. Sequencing was performed on CD4+ T cells from blood, taken at baseline. These receptors were collected from a human donor with classical Hodgkin lymphoma. Both conserved end residues are part of each CDR3. D genes are given only for firm matches. Rows may omit the clone size; those that give it use once, few, many or a size class.

>TRBJ1-6|TRBV7-2|TRBD1|-
CASRLTGRDSPLHF
TGTGCCAGCAGGCTGACAGGGAGGGATTCACCCCTCCACTTT
>TRBJ2-5|TRBV6-1|-|-
CASSGRDPKETQYF
TGTGCCAGCAGTGGCAGGGACCCAAAAGAGACCCAGTACTTC
>TRBJ2-2|TRBV18|-|-
CASSPGQNTGELFF
TGTGCCAGCTCACCCGGACAAAACACCGGGGAGCTGTTTTTT
>TRBJ2-1|TRBV11-3|-|-
CASSLEGLRSYNEQFF
TGTGCCAGCAGCTTAGAGGGACTTAGGTCCTACAATGAGCAGTTCTTC
>TRBJ2-7|TRBV29-1|-|few
CSVYLHVDEQYF
TGCAGCGTCTATCTCCACGTGGACGAGCAGTACTTC
>TRBJ1-1|TRBV7-2|-|-
CASSSQLNTEAFF
TGTGCCAGCAGCTCGCAGCTGAACACTGAAGCTTTCTTT
>TRBJ1-5|TRBV20-1|-|-
CSAGGQQPQHF
TGCAGTGCGGGGGGTCAACAGCCCCAGCATTTT
>TRBJ1-5|TRBV7-2|-|-
CASSLQNQPQHF
TGTGCCAGCAGCCTACAGAATCAGCCCCAGCATTTT
>TRBJ2-1|TRBV2|TRBD2|-
CASSVGSGGNYNEQFF
TGTGCCAGCAGTGTAGGTAGCGGGGGGAACTACAATGAGCAGTTCTTC
>TRBJ1-1|TRBV30|TRBD1|-
CAHEGDRGYTEAFF
TGTGCCCATGAGGGCGACAGGGGATACACTGAAGCTTTCTTT
>TRBJ2-7|TRBV10-2|TRBD2|-
CASRPSSGAKAYEQYF
TGCGCCAGCAGACCCTCTAGCGGGGCTAAAGCCTACGAGCAGTACTTC
>TRBJ2-1|TRBV5-1|TRBD2|-
CASSIPGLAGPYNEQFF
TGCGCCAGCAGCATACCGGGACTAGCGGGGCCGTACAATGAGCAGTTCTTC
>TRBJ2-7|TRBV4-3|-|-
CASSQDRGVVGEQYF
TGCGCCAGCAGCCAAGATCGTGGGGTGGTGGGCGAGCAGTACTTC
>TRBJ2-5|TRBV6-5|-|-
CASSYSTALKGTQYF
TGTGCCAGCAGTTACTCGACGGCACTTAAGGGGACCCAGTACTTC
>TRBJ2-3|TRBV6-5|TRBD2|-
CASSLMAGVIDTQYF
TGTGCCAGCAGCCTCATGGCGGGGGTGATAGATACGCAGTATTTT
>TRBJ2-7|TRBV29-1|-|once
CSVTGTYEQYF
TGCAGCGTAACAGGAACCTACGAGCAGTACTTC
>TRBJ1-2|TRBV30|-|-
CAFGQNYGYTF
TGTGCCTTTGGACAGAACTATGGCTACACCTTC
>TRBJ1-2|TRBV4-3|-|-
CASSHPGALFGYTF
TGCGCCAGCAGCCACCCGGGAGCCCTCTTTGGCTACACCTTC
>TRBJ2-3|TRBV4-2|TRBD2|-
CASSQDLQAGRGVTDTQYF
TGTGCCAGCAGCCAAGATTTACAGGCCGGGCGGGGGGTCACAGATACGCAGTATTTT
>TRBJ2-5|TRBV5-4|TRBD2|-
CASSLRGGAGTGETQYF
TGTGCCAGCAGCTTGCGGGGAGGGGCGGGGACTGGAGAGACCCAGTACTTC
>TRBJ2-7|TRBV7-9|-|-
CASSSQGRTYEQYF
TGTGCCAGCAGCTCACAGGGTAGGACCTACGAGCAGTACTTC
>TRBJ1-4|TRBV5-1|-|-
CASSLAGRGSLFF
TGCGCCAGCAGCTTGGCCGGGAGAGGGAGTTTGTTTTTT
>TRBJ1-4|TRBV4-2|-|-
CASSQAGRKDEKLFF
TGTGCCAGCAGCCAGGCGGGACGGAAGGACGAAAAACTGTTTTTT
>TRBJ2-3|TRBV11-3|TRBD1|-
CASSGRQGARDTQYF
TGTGCCAGCAGCGGACGACAGGGGGCGCGCGATACGCAGTATTTT
>TRBJ2-7|TRBV28|-|-
CASSQVFYEQYF
TGTGCCAGCAGTCAAGTCTTCTACGAGCAGTACTTC